These 27 T cell receptor beta chains share one sample of origin, sequenced in a study of OX40 agonist ivuxolimab in advanced cancers. The protocol was immunoSEQ multiplex PCR, while the TCRdb copy is restricted to in-frame clones and leaves out a portion. The sample carries 55,000 to 80,000 clones, more than 80% recorded once. The sample in question was CD4+ or CD8+ T cells sorted from blood, obtained in a trial of the OX40 agonist ivuxolimab. The origin of the receptors is an adult with an advanced solid tumor such as melanoma, head and neck, liver or kidney cancer.

The V and J genes are TRBV19 and TRBJ2-3; the D is unclear. V dropped 0 bases and J dropped 1 base, with 14 bases sitting between them. The CDR3 sequence is 17 residues long. CDR1 is LNHDA, CDR2 SQIVND, per germline (reference sequence). The CDR3 nucleotides are TGTGCCAGTAGTATAGATATGGGGAATACCGGCACAGATACGCAGTATTTT. The encoded protein is CASSIDMGNTGTDTQYF.

The V call is TRBV28, the J call TRBJ1-1; D perhaps matches TRBD1 (6 bases). CDR1 is MDHEN, CDR2 SYDVKM, per germline. V was shortened by 7 bases and J by 10 bases, with 19 bases between the two germline ends. The CDR3 is 13 amino acids. The CDR3 loop is CASTSQGSLRAFF. In DNA, the CDR3 is TGTGCCAGCACCTCACAGGGATCTCTTCGAGCTTTCTTT.

This rearrangement joins TRBV7-9 to TRBJ1-4; 7 bases line up with TRBD1. The germline V gene encodes CDR1 SEHNR and CDR2 FQNEAQ (reference sequence). The CDR3 has 17 amino acids. V was pared by 3 bases and J by 5 bases, with 12 bases of the junction left unmatched. CDR3 region: CASSFPGGGWGNEKLFF. As DNA, the CDR3 is TGTGCCAGCAGCTTCCCCGGAGGGGGCTGGGGCAATGAAAAACTGTTTTTT.

V gene TRBV10-3 combines with J gene TRBJ2-1, with 7 bases identical to TRBD1. This CDR3 contains 13 residues. Per germline, CDR1 ENHRY and CDR2 SYGVKD. With 10 bases clipped from V and 1 base from J, the junction kept 4 bases outside the gene matches. The CDR3 DNA sequence: TGTGCCAGTGAGGGACAGTCCTACAATGAGCAGTTCTTC. It yields the protein CASEGQSYNEQFF.

This clone was counted a few times. This chain uses TRBV28 with TRBJ1-2; TRBD1 might be the D (5 bases). V lost 1 base, J lost 7 bases, and 13 bases lay in between. The CDR3 extends over 14 amino acids. Per the germline V gene, CDR1 is MDHEN and CDR2 is SYDVKM. The CDR3 sequence: CASSLLARAGGYTF. CDR3 nucleotide sequence: TGTGCCAGCAGTTTATTGGCCAGGGCTGGTGGCTACACCTTC.

This rearrangement joins TRBV9 to TRBJ2-6; no firm D call. CDR3 length: 16 amino acids. Per the germline V gene, CDR1 is SGDLS and CDR2 is YYNGEE. V dropped 3 bases and J dropped 0 bases, with 10 bases sitting between them. The CDR3 nucleotides are TGTGCCAGCAGCGCAGTACTGACCTCTGGGGCCAACGTCCTGACTTTC. Amino acids: CASSAVLTSGANVLTF.

This chain uses TRBV19 with TRBJ1-2, with 9 positions matching TRBD1. The CDR3 runs to 15 residues. Germline V gene data show CDR1 as LNHDA and CDR2 as SQIVND (reference sequence). V was pared by 7 bases and J by 4 bases, with 10 bases of the junction left unmatched. CDR3 coding DNA: TGTGCCAGTACCCTCCTGTCGGGACAGGGCTATGGCTACACCTTC. It yields the protein CASTLLSGQGYGYTF.

V and J are TRBV27 and TRBJ2-4; 8 positions match TRBD2. Germline V lookup: CDR1 MNHEY, CDR2 SMNVEV (reference sequence). The CDR3 loop spans 16 amino acids. V shed 2 bases and J 3 bases; nucleotides not matched to a gene: 6. The CDR3 loop reads CASSLGLAGSKNIQYF. The DNA for the CDR3 is TGTGCCAGCAGTTTAGGGTTAGCGGGGAGCAAAAACATTCAGTACTTC.

This clone was seen once. The genes are TRBV5-1 and TRBJ1-2; TRBD1 matches 8 bases. With 0 bases clipped from V and 7 bases from J, the junction kept 2 bases outside the gene matches. This CDR3 is 13 amino acids long. CDR1 is SGHRS and CDR2 is YFSETQ in the germline V gene. The CDR3 protein is CASSLEGQGGYTF. CDR3 in DNA: TGCGCCAGCAGCTTGGAAGGACAGGGTGGCTACACCTTC.

A single count supports this clone. This chain connects TRBV13 to TRBJ2-5; D possibly uses TRBD1 or TRBD2 (6 bases each). V shed 6 bases and J shed 5 bases, with 19 bases lying between them. Germline V CDR1 and CDR2: PRHDT, FYEKMQ (reference sequence). The CDR3 spans 15 residues. CDR3 residues: CASSLVPGARETQYF. In DNA, the CDR3 is TGTGCCAGCAGTTTGGTACCGGGGGCGAGGGAGACCCAGTACTTC.

V and J are TRBV7-9 and TRBJ2-7, with TRBD1 matching 11 bases. V was pared by 5 bases and J by 3 bases, with 3 bases of the junction left unmatched. This CDR3 has 14 amino acids. CDR1 is SEHNR, CDR2 FQNEAQ, per germline (reference sequence). The CDR3 nucleotides are TGTGCCAGCAGCCCGGGACAGGGGGTCTACGAGCAGTACTTC. Translated, it gives CASSPGQGVYEQYF.

The rearrangement uses TRBV9 and TRBJ1-1; D is unclear. The CDR3 extends over 13 amino acids. The germline V gene encodes CDR1 SGDLS and CDR2 YYNGEE. V was clipped by 0 bases and J by 3 bases, with 6 bases between them. The CDR3 loop reads CASSVARDTEAFF. The CDR3 bases are TGTGCCAGCAGCGTAGCGAGAGACACTGAAGCTTTCTTT.

The chain couples TRBV27 to TRBJ1-2; D possibly corresponds to TRBD1 (6 bases). Germline loops: CDR1 MNHEY, CDR2 SMNVEV (reference sequence). There are 12 residues in the CDR3. This chain's CDR3 is CVAGGGNYGYTF. CDR3 DNA sequence: TGTGTCGCGGGGGGCGGGAACTATGGCTACACCTTC.

The chain uses TRBV28 and TRBJ1-4, with D possibly TRBD1 on 6 matching bases. Germline values: CDR1 MDHEN, CDR2 SYDVKM. This CDR3 spans 14 amino acids. V was clipped by 7 bases and J by 4 bases, with 13 bases between them. The CDR3 region has the DNA TGTGCCAGCAAAGGACAGTTCCATAATGAAAAACTGTTTTTT. This codes for CASKGQFHNEKLFF.

V is TRBV5-1 and J is TRBJ2-7; 13 nucleotides match TRBD2. Germline loops: CDR1 SGHRS, CDR2 YFSETQ. The V gene end was trimmed by 4 bases and the J gene end by 5 bases; junction bases not matched to a gene: 6. There are 15 residues in the CDR3. The CDR3: CASSRLAGGHDEQYF. CDR3 DNA sequence: TGCGCCAGCAGCCGACTAGCGGGGGGCCACGACGAGCAGTACTTC.

The chain recombines TRBV29-1 with TRBJ1-4; D perhaps matches TRBD1 (6 bases). Germline CDR1 and CDR2: SQVTM and ANQGSEA. V lost 5 bases to trimming and J lost 8 bases, with 15 bases between them. The CDR3 consists of 13 residues. CDR3 residues: CSVTSDRSEKLFF. CDR3 DNA sequence: TGCAGCGTTACCTCGGACAGAAGCGAAAAACTGTTTTTT.

This clone appeared once. This chain joins TRBV11-1 and TRBJ2-7; TRBD1 agrees at 10 bases. The CDR3 covers 15 residues. The V gene's germline CDR1 is SGHAT and CDR2 FQDESV (reference sequence). V trimming: 3 bases; J trimming: 7 bases; junction bases outside the gene matches: 9. The CDR3 loop reads CASSLGTGAPGEQYF. The DNA of the CDR3 is TGTGCCAGCAGCTTGGGGACAGGGGCCCCAGGAGAGCAGTACTTC.

This clone was found once. The V call is TRBV7-9, the J call TRBJ2-2; D perhaps matches TRBD1 (5 bases). The CDR3 sequence is 14 residues long. The germline V gene encodes CDR1 SEHNR and CDR2 FQNEAQ (reference sequence). The V and J ends lost 5 bases and 8 bases respectively, with 15 bases between them. The CDR3 DNA sequence: TGTGCCAGCAGCCCAGGACAAGCTTTAGGGGAGCTGTTTTTT. Its translation: CASSPGQALGELFF.

This chain uses TRBV19 with TRBJ2-1, with TRBD2 identical over 8 bases. The CDR3 length is 14 residues. The germline V gene has CDR1 LNHDA and CDR2 SQIVND (reference sequence). V was pared by 3 bases and J by 5 bases, with 3 bases of the junction left unmatched. The DNA for the CDR3 is TGTGCCAGTAGTATTGGACTAGCCCACAATGAGCAGTTCTTC. This gives the protein CASSIGLAHNEQFF.

The chain recombines TRBV6-1 with TRBJ1-1; 7 nucleotides match TRBD1. Germline V gene data show CDR1 as MNHNS and CDR2 as SASEGT. The CDR3 spans 19 residues. The V gene end was trimmed by 0 bases and the J gene end by 1 base; junction bases not matched to a gene: 14. The chain's CDR3 is CASSEASVDRPRSNTEAFF. The DNA for the CDR3 is TGTGCCAGCAGTGAAGCCAGCGTGGACAGGCCCCGCTCGAACACTGAAGCTTTCTTT.

The chain recombines TRBV28 with TRBJ1-2; TRBD1 matches 9 bases. CDR3 length: 16 residues. Unmatched junction bases numbered 12, after V lost 5 bases and J lost 5 bases. CDR1 is MDHEN and CDR2 is SYDVKM in the germline V gene. The CDR3 DNA follows: TGTGCCAGCAGTCGGGCCGGGACAGGGAATCTATATGGCTACACCTTC. Translated, it gives CASSRAGTGNLYGYTF.

The rearrangement joins TRBV5-8 to TRBJ2-5; TRBD1 is a possible D gene (6 bases). Germline V gene lookup returns CDR1 SGHTS and CDR2 YDEGEE. The CDR3 is made up of 14 amino acids. V lost 4 bases and J lost 4, with 14 bases in between. CDR3 sequence: CASSLRQVSETQYF. The CDR3 DNA reads as TGTGCCAGCAGCCTACGACAGGTCTCAGAGACCCAGTACTTC.

A note on this clone: Relative to the germline gene, one junction end is altered; a read error may explain this. The V and J genes are TRBV6-7 and TRBJ1-2, with D unclear. TRBV6-7 is placed among ORFs of uncertain function. The CDR3 runs to 11 residues. CDR3 sequence (DNA): TGTGCCAGCAGTTACGTCATAGCCCCCGGTTTC. Amino acid sequence: CASSYVIAPGF.

For this clone: This same CDR3 is encoded by further DNA sequences in the sample. The CDR3 DNA sequence: TGTGCCAGCAGACCGGGACGTAGTTCCTACGAGCAGTACTTC. Amino acid sequence: CASRPGRSSYEQYF. The chain recombines TRBV27 with TRBJ2-7; D assignment may be TRBD1 or TRBD2 (5 bases each). This CDR3 is built from 14 residues. With 6 bases removed from V and 1 base from J, the gap between germline ends came to 13 bases. Germline V lookup: CDR1 MNHEY, CDR2 SMNVEV (reference sequence).

The V and J genes are TRBV2 and TRBJ2-5; 9 nucleotides match TRBD2. The CDR3 is 17 amino acids. V shed 1 base and J 2 bases; nucleotides not matched to a gene: 8. Germline loops: CDR1 SNHLY, CDR2 FYNNEI. The CDR3 region is CASSEDWASGVQETQYF. The CDR3 nucleotides read TGTGCCAGCAGTGAAGACTGGGCTAGCGGGGTGCAAGAGACCCAGTACTTC.

The genes are TRBV29-1 and TRBJ1-5; TRBD1 aligns across 7 bases. After removal of 4 bases from V and 1 base from J, the junction contained 4 bases not matched to a gene. The CDR3 spans 14 residues. Germline V gene data show CDR1 as SQVTM and CDR2 as ANQGSEA. The CDR3 sequence is CSVAQGGSNQPQHF. In DNA form, the CDR3 reads TGCAGCGTTGCGCAGGGGGGAAGCAATCAGCCCCAGCATTTT.

The chain uses TRBV18 and TRBJ1-1, with D unclear. The CDR3 length is 14 residues. Trimming left V 6 bases short and J 1 base short, with 12 bases between. Germline CDR1 reads KGHSH; CDR2 reads LQKENI. The chain's CDR3 is CASSGARSNTEAFF. DNA of the CDR3: TGTGCCAGCTCGGGAGCCAGGTCGAACACTGAAGCTTTCTTT.